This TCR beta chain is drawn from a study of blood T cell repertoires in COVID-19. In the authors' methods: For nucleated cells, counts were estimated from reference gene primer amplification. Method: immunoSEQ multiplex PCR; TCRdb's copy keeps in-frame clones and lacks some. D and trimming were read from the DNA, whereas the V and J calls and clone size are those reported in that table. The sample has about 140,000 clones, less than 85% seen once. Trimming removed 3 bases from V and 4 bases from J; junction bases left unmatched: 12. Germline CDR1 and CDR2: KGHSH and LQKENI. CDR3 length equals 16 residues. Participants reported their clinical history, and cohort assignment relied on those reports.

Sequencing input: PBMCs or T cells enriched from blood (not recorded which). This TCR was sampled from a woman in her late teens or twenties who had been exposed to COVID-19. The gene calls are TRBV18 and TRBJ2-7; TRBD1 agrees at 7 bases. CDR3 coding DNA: TGTGCCAGCTCACCTACCGGGACAGTGGGCCTATACGAGCAGTACTTC. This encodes CASSPTGTVGLYEQYF.